This record covers a single TCR beta chain. Its antigen is not identified. Genomic DNA, the template, was used for profiling of the TCR beta VDJ and CDR3. Each CDR3 protein is one row after TCRdb ran MiXCR on the reads. The repertoire includes 150,000 or so distinct CDR3 sequences, around 60% of them detected once, and 35% to 50% sits in the top ten. CDR3 length equals 12 residues. V lost 3 bases and J 2 bases, leaving 7 bases between the germline ends. The germline CDR1 and CDR2 sequences are DFQATT and SNEGSKA (reference sequence). This sample was included in a study of CD8+CD57+ T cells in acquired aplastic anemia. Findings of the study overall: Patients showed no significant difference from controls in CD8+ Simpson's diversity.

The sequence was obtained from a human donor in good health. The genes are TRBV20-1 and TRBJ2-5, with D uncertain. The source material was sorted CD4+, CD8+, or CD8+CD57+ T cells (not recorded which) from PBMCs. This chain's CDR3 is CSASYGQETQYF. CDR3 nucleotide sequence: TGCAGTGCTAGTTACGGTCAAGAGACCCAGTACTTC.